This entry is about one T cell receptor beta chain. This sample stems from a study of T-cell reconstitution after alpha-beta-depleted transplantation in children. Unique molecular identifiers were used to barcode this TCRbeta library. TCRdb fed the PCR reads into MiXCR, producing one record per CDR3 protein. The profile covers hundreds of thousands of distinct CDR3 sequences, with 8.5% to 10% appearing a single time and approximately 6.6% taken by the ten largest. V was clipped by 5 bases and J by 5 bases, with 13 bases between them. Germline V gives CDR1 MNHNS, CDR2 SASEGT. The CDR3 is made up of 13 amino acids.

The genes are TRBV6-1 and TRBJ2-7; D might be TRBD1 (5 bases). Sequencing used PBMCs from the stem cell graft donor, obtained from the stem cell graft. The source is a human donor who donated a stem cell graft to a child with acute lymphoblastic leukemia. DNA of the CDR3: TGTGCCAGCAGTACCTGGCAGGGAAACGAGCAGTACTTC. This sequence encodes CASSTWQGNEQYF.